The 6 T cell receptor beta chains presented below share a single source sample, sequenced in a study of blood T cells in healthy people across ages. The use of a sample-barcoded 5' primer and a J-beta primer mix characterized a second PCR of 7 to 11 cycles. TCRdb reanalysed the 5' RACE reads using MiXCR and keeps one entry per CDR3 protein. The profile shows roughly 560,000 distinct CDR3 sequences, approximately 25% of them singletons. These records were also assigned to another study, of T cells of mothers and their children.

Sequenced material: blood. The receptors here all came from a boy aged 5 to 17 in good health.

V and J are TRBV29-1 and TRBJ1-1; D remains ambiguous. The CDR3 has 13 amino acids. V gave up 4 bases and J gave up 0 bases, with 9 bases separating them. CDR1 is SQVTM and CDR2 is ANQGSEA in the germline V gene. The CDR3 nucleotides are TGCAGCGTTGTTGGTCAAATGAACACTGAAGCTTTCTTT. It yields the protein CSVVGQMNTEAFF.

This clonotype was counted between two and nine times. CDR3 DNA: TGCGCCAGCAGCCAATTAATCACAGGGTCCTACGAGCAGTACTTC. Residues: CASSQLITGSYEQYF. This chain uses TRBV4-3 with TRBJ2-7, with D possibly being TRBD1 (6 bases). With 2 bases removed from V and 1 base from J, the gap between germline ends came to 12 bases. Germline V CDR1 and CDR2: LGHNA, YSLEER. The CDR3 is 15 residues long.

The rearrangement uses TRBV7-3 and TRBJ2-3, with D possibly matching TRBD1 (6 bases). With 2 bases removed from V and 3 bases from J, the gap between germline ends came to 9 bases. The CDR3 runs 14 residues. CDR1 and CDR2 from the germline V gene are SGHTA and FQGTGA. CDR3 DNA: TGTGCCAGCAGCTTAGACAGGATAACAGATACGCAGTATTTT. Translating gives CASSLDRITDTQYF. The full variable domain, with the rest looked up from reference TRBV7-3 and TRBJ2-3, is GAGVSQTPSNKVTEKGKYVELRCDPISGHTALYWYRQSLGQGPEFLIYFQGTGAADDSGLPNDRFFAVRPEGSVSTLKIQRTERGDSAVYLCASSLDRITDTQYFGPGTRLTVL.

This clonotype was seen only a few times. The V call is TRBV7-8, the J call TRBJ2-1, with D hard to call. The CDR3 is 13 residues long. CDR1 SGHVS and CDR2 FQNEAQ come from the germline V gene. In DNA form, the CDR3 reads TGTGCTACCACTCCGGCCACATTCTATGAGCAGTTCTTC. It translates to CATTPATFYEQFF.

This chain connects TRBV15 to TRBJ1-3; a possible D gene is TRBD1 (5 bases). The germline V and J ends were trimmed by 0 bases and 4 bases, with 19 bases remaining between them. CDR1 is LNHNV, CDR2 YYDKDF, per germline (reference sequence). The CDR3 is made up of 18 amino acids. For the CDR3, the DNA is TGTGCCACCAGCAGAGATGGGGGTTCGGTCCGATCCGGAAACACCATATATTTT. This gives the protein CATSRDGGSVRSGNTIYF.

The chain links TRBV20-1 to TRBJ1-2; D is possibly TRBD1 (6 bases). In germline, CDR1 is DFQATT, CDR2 SNEGSKA (reference sequence). V was pared by 4 bases and J by 1 base, with 16 bases between. The CDR3 has 15 residues. The chain's CDR3 is CSATDRDKFNYGYTF. CDR3 in DNA: TGCAGTGCTACTGACCGGGACAAGTTTAACTATGGCTACACCTTC.